The clone carrying this T cell receptor beta chain showed up just a few times. This sample stems from a study of T cell changes during pregnancy in multiple sclerosis. TCRdb's table, derived via immunoSEQ multiplex PCR, lists solely in-frame clones and lacks some. The sample records roughly 18,000 clones, more than 75% being singletons. J lost 2 bases, V lost 5 bases, and 3 bases had no gene match. From germline, CDR1 is SGHVS and CDR2 FQNEAQ. This CDR3 region has 15 residues. The sample in question was CD4+ T cells from peripheral blood mononuclear cells, obtained in the first trimester of pregnancy. V usage is TRBV7-8 and J usage is TRBJ2-1; TRBD2 aligns across 10 bases. This TCR derives from a female donor in good health, enrolled as a control in a pregnancy study. The CDR3, as DNA: TGTGCCAGCAGCCAAGGACTAGCGGCCTACAATGAGCAGTTCTTC. As protein: CASSQGLAAYNEQFF. Full variable domain (rest looked up from reference TRBV7-8 and TRBJ2-1): GAGVSQSPRYKVAKRGQDVALRCDPISGHVSLFWYQQALGQGPEFLTYFQNEAQLDKSGLPSDRFFAERPEGSVSTLKIQRTQQEDSAVYLCASSQGLAAYNEQFFGPGTRLTVL.